This T cell receptor beta chain was recovered during a study of vaccination effects on CD4 cells after COVID-19 (dated by TCRdb to 2022 to 2024). Background on the whole study: The ViraFEST assay stimulated PBMC with viral peptide pools and then used TCR sequencing to identify antigen-specific CD4+ T cell clonotypes by expansion. Two doses of either the BNT162b2 or the mRNA-1273 mRNA SARS-CoV-2 vaccine were administered to participants. Under 2.5 million PBMC per well were cultured with 8.5 to 10 ug/ml peptides in IMDM containing roughly 5% human AB serum, approximately 10 IU/ml IL-2 and gentamicin. SARS-CoV-2 spike-specific CD4+ TCR repertoires were compared before and after mRNA vaccination in COVID-19 convalescent patients and in infection-naive vaccine recipients. A total of nine to ten COVID-19 convalescent patients and several SARS-CoV-2-naive healthy vaccine recipients were included in the full study. Cultures from other donors in the study were sequenced with the Oncomine TCR Beta short-read assay on an Illumina iSeq 100.

CDR1 and CDR2, looked up from the germline V gene, are SGHRS and YFSETQ. A distance of 11 bases separates the germline ends of V and J, which lose 4 bases and 3 bases respectively. From the cysteine up to the phenylalanine, the CDR3 has a length of 13 residues. The read is trimmed to its CDR3 DNA, 39 bases read in frame from base 1. Library method: the immunoSEQ multiplex PCR assay. DNA from the CD4+ T cells that had been cultured and isolated underwent TCR beta CDR3 sequencing. The study's own analysis went as follows. Non-productive TCR sequences were discarded, and reads were trimmed to the CDR3 region, with only CDR3s of 7 or more amino acids retained. Antigen-specific clonotypes were identified with the MANAFEST web app by comparing expansion in peptide wells against reference cultures. For clones to be considered positive, expansion at FDR<0.05 versus reference and all other wells, an odds ratio above 5, and a frequency above 0.1% in two replicate wells were required. Cross-reactive clonotypes were defined as significantly expanded in SARS-CoV-2 spike wells and in at least one common cold coronavirus spike condition. Using the stringdist R package, CDR3 similarity was measured by Levenshtein distance, and unrooted trees were constructed with ape in R 3.6.1. TCRdb provides this immuneACCESS table in a form limited to in-frame rearrangements. Some clones are lacking; in checked studies, under half of them reflect an unresolved V gene, and why the rest are absent is not known. That table gives V, J and clone size, and the DNA gave D and trimming. For this sample the table gives tens of thousands of clones, of which roughly four fifths were detected only once. In total, the top ten clones hold more than 9.5% of the sample.

This clone was found a few times. Its antigen is currently not known. Base quality data are lacking; no much larger clone is found one base away. The paper's findings and limits, for the study overall: The study was limited by a small number of convalescent patients, and early post-infection timepoints were lacking. In healthy vaccine recipients, vaccine-induced clones were almost all SARS-CoV-2 mono-reactive, with only 1 of 255 cross-reactive with common cold coronaviruses. At late post-vaccination timepoints, both infection-induced and vaccine-induced clones showed marked clonal contraction, consistent with waning T cell responses.

After roughly 11 days of culture, CD4+ T cells were isolated with the EasySep CD4+ T cell isolation kit. The absence of prior SARS-CoV-2 infection in healthy vaccine recipients was confirmed by negative nucleocapsid antibodies before and after vaccination. Half of the culture medium was replaced with fresh IL-2-containing medium on days 3 and 7. Unless noted otherwise, every peptide stimulation condition was cultured in triplicate wells. Using Ficoll-Paque Plus gradient centrifugation, PBMC were separated from whole blood and then either used fresh or cryopreserved at -140C. The QIAamp micro DNA kit was used to extract genomic DNA from the cultured CD4+ T cells.

The receptor was derived from a human donor who received a COVID-19 vaccine. Rearrangement joined TRBV5-1 to TRBJ2-7; the D gene is possibly TRBD1, with 6 bases matching. This specimen was CD4+ T cells from PBMCs cultured without peptide, taken before COVID-19 vaccination. The nucleotide sequence is given as TGCGCCAGCAGCATCGGGACAAGCTACGAGCAGTACTTC. Protein translation: CASSIGTSYEQYF.